This T cell receptor beta chain was documented in a study of molecular identifiers for immune sequencing clone quantification (dated by TCRdb to 2016 to 2019). As for the study more broadly: For a replicate experiment, RNA from roughly 21,000 or 96,000 naive CD8 T cells was divided into five aliquots, and four of the five aliquots were sequenced. This methods study benchmarked molecular-identifier clustering-based TCR repertoire sequencing (MIDCIRS) and TCR RNA copy counting, using CD8 T cells to do so.

Taken from cysteine to phenylalanine, the CDR3 has 14 residues. The read is trimmed to its CDR3 DNA, 42 bases read in frame from base 1. Trimming removed 1 base from V and 1 base from J, leaving 5 bases between the germline ends. The germline V gene yields LGHNT for CDR1 and FRNRAP for CDR2. Library preparation employed PCR. The reads were generated on a NextSeq 500. Preparation of bulk TCR libraries followed a previously described approach, with the TCR primers listed in Table S5. Total RNA was purified with the Qiagen AllPrep DNA/RNA kit. Before analysis, reads from multiple sequencing runs of one library were combined. Turning to the authors' computational methods: Only reads with exact TCR constant sequence were kept, trimmed to 150 nt, and grouped by their 12-nt molecular barcodes. Reads within each barcode group were sub-clustered using a 15% Levenshtein threshold, and quality-weighted consensus sequences were constructed for each RNA molecule. Non-functional sequences were discarded, and so were lower-count sequences lying one edit away from another sequence. Based on a fit of two negative binomial distributions, barcode sub-clusters having less than 20% of the maximum read count were discarded. TCRdb itself trimmed the public reads at Q25 with fastp, ran MiXCR and retained productive beta chains. Identical CDR3 proteins give one entry, which carries the most common genes and DNA. The V and J calls here are based on TCRdb, not the publication. The sample yields about 630,000 distinct CDR3 sequences; 25% were counted once. Together, the top ten hold about 0.73% of the sample.

This clonotype has at least ten counts. What antigen it recognizes has not been identified. No qualities accompany the bases; no much larger clone lies one base away. General conclusions and limits of the study: Spiked-in Jurkat TCR RNA equal to a single cell's worth was reported to be detectable even within one million naive CD8 T cells. Modeling indicated around 3.2 TCR RNA copies recovered per cell, compared with around 10 by digital PCR, which implies a capture efficiency of approximately 30%. When barcode sub-clustering was omitted, TCR diversity was inflated by chimeric consensus sequences, with chimeras reaching as high as 47%. Highly expanded clone sizes could be underestimated if identical TCR molecules share a barcode. The naive libraries included spiked-in Jurkat TCR RNA (under eleven copies' worth), and this Jurkat TCR RNA is not part of the donor repertoire. In CMV-specific effector cells, clones with more than 20 RNA copies accounted for over 99% of molecules, whereas in naive cells such clones accounted for under 1%.

Libraries of naive CD8 T cells were generated from roughly 20,000 to 1,000,000 sorted cells, with 10%, 30% or 50% of the purified RNA used. On a BD FACSAria II, naive CD8 T cells were FACS-sorted as CD8+CD4-CCR7+CD45RA+ and collected into RLT Plus buffer. To test detection sensitivity, Jurkat RNA equivalent to under 12 TCR copies was spiked into samples of roughly 19,000-1,000,000 naive CD8 T cells. Enrichment of CD8 T cells was performed with RosetteSep CD8+ T Cell Enrichment Cocktail and Ficoll-Paque, after which ACK red cell lysis was carried out. The source of this sequence is a human donor in good health. Some libraries in this study had Jurkat cell RNA spiked in. Sequenced input: naive CD8+ T cells from blood, with Jurkat cell RNA spiked in. The meaning of the sample's cell subset or site label: FACS-sorted CD8+CD4-CCR7+CD45RA+ naive T cells. The rearrangement joined TRBV12-5 to TRBJ2-1; confidence is insufficient to name the D gene. The base sequence is TGTGCTAGTGGTTTGGGCGGTTCCTACAATGAGCAGTTCTTC. This encodes CASGLGGSYNEQFF. Reference TRBV12-5 and TRBJ2-1 proteins supply the regions before and after the CDR3; the full variable domain is: DARVTQTPRHKVTEMGQEVTMRCQPILGHNTVFWYRQTMMQGLELLAYFRNRAPLDDSGMPKDRFSAEMPDATLATLKIQPSEPRDSAVYFCASGLGGSYNEQFFGPGTRLTVL.